The 19 T cell receptor beta chains below were found in one sample sequenced in a study of blood T cell repertoires in COVID-19. The data were produced by immunoSEQ multiplex PCR, yet TCRdb's version contains in-frame clones alone and is incomplete. This repertoire shows approximately 180,000 clones, approximately 85% found once; its top ten account for about 9.1%. Specimen: peripheral blood. These receptors were obtained from a woman aged 80 or over with acute or convalescent COVID-19.

This clone has more than one count but fewer than ten. The genes are TRBV18 and TRBJ1-2; 10 positions agree with TRBD1. The CDR3 contains 14 residues. CDR1 is KGHSH, CDR2 LQKENI, per germline. Germline trimming cut 5 bases from V and 3 bases from J; bases unmatched to any gene: 3. CDR3 sequence reads: CASSMDRGDYGYTF. In nucleotides, the CDR3 is TGTGCCAGCTCAATGGACAGGGGGGACTATGGCTACACCTTC.

With respect to this clone: One junction end disagrees with the germline gene, perhaps due to a read error. V usage is TRBV12-3 or TRBV12-4 and J usage is TRBJ2-7; D is unclear. The CDR3 contains 12 residues. The CDR3 region is CASSFISFEQYF. DNA for the CDR3: TGTGCCAGCAGTTTTATCTCCTTCGAGCAGTACTTC.

The CDR3 DNA follows: TGTGCCAGCAGCTTAACGTTCCAGAGCACAGATACGCAGTATTTT. This translates into CASSLTFQSTDTQYF. The chain links TRBV7-3 to TRBJ2-3; D call uncertain. The CDR3 consists of 15 residues. Germline-derived CDR1 and CDR2 are SGHTA and FQGTGA. V lost 0 bases and J 0 bases, leaving 7 bases between the germline ends.

In its sample, this clone was seen a few times. The rearrangement links TRBV5-6 to TRBJ1-1, with a possible D match to TRBD1 (5 bases). V lost 2 bases, J lost 4 bases, and 12 bases lay in between. From germline, CDR1 is SGHDT and CDR2 YYEEEE. The CDR3 runs 14 residues. The CDR3 spells CASSFFPGGTEAFF. CDR3 bases: TGTGCCAGCAGCTTTTTTCCGGGGGGCACTGAAGCTTTCTTT.

The J gene is TRBJ2-4, the V gene TRBV19; 9 nucleotides match TRBD1. Germline CDR1 reads LNHDA; CDR2 reads SQIVND (reference sequence). The CDR3 covers 16 residues. Unmatched junction bases numbered 5, after V lost 3 bases and J lost 2 bases. Written as DNA, the CDR3 is TGTGCCAGTAGTATCGGACAGGGGAAAACCAAAAACATTCAGTACTTC. This gives the protein CASSIGQGKTKNIQYF.

The gene calls are TRBV6-1 and TRBJ2-5, with a possible D match to TRBD1 (5 bases). The CDR3 is made up of 15 amino acids. Trimming shortened V by 3 bases and J by 2 bases, and 13 bases separated the two germline ends. Germline V gene sequence: CDR1 MNHNS, CDR2 SASEGT. The CDR3 is CASSDSTGLQETQYF. The CDR3 coding sequence is TGTGCCAGCAGTGATAGCACAGGCTTGCAAGAGACCCAGTACTTC.

The V and J genes are TRBV15 and TRBJ1-6, with a possible D match to TRBD1 (6 bases). V was pared by 1 base and J by 0 bases, with 13 bases between. Germline-derived CDR1 and CDR2 are LNHNV and YYDKDF (reference sequence). CDR3 length equals 18 residues. CDR3 nucleotides: TGTGCCACCAGCAGAGTAGGGGGAATTAGCTCCTATAATTCACCCCTCCACTTT. Residues: CATSRVGGISSYNSPLHF.

A note on this clone: Relative to the germline gene, one junction end is altered; a read error may explain this. The rearrangement uses TRBV5-4 and TRBJ2-1; TRBD2 matches 9 bases. This CDR3 is 15 amino acids long. Germline assignment: CDR1 SGHNT and CDR2 YYREEE (reference sequence). The CDR3 loop reads CASSIGGSGLAPKVF. CDR3 coding DNA: TGTGCCAGCAGCATTGGGGGGTCGGGACTAGCCCCCAAGGTCTTC.

The chain links TRBV7-8 to TRBJ2-1; 10 bases align to TRBD2. CDR1 and CDR2 (germline): SGHVS, FQNEAQ. The V segment lost 5 bases and the J segment 4 bases; nucleotides outside the gene matches: 5. The CDR3 is 15 residues long. DNA for the CDR3: TGTGCCAGCAGCACCGGGACTAGCGTTTACAATGAGCAGTTCTTC. Translation: CASSTGTSVYNEQFF.

This chain joins TRBV9 and TRBJ2-1; the match to TRBD2 covers 7 bases. The germline V gene encodes CDR1 SGDLS and CDR2 YYNGEE. The trim removed 4 bases at V and 7 bases at J, leaving 5 bases unmatched. The CDR3 has 13 residues. As DNA, the CDR3 is TGTGCCAGCAGCCTAAGTAGCGGGAATGAGCAGTTCTTC. This codes for CASSLSSGNEQFF. The full variable domain, rest sourced from reference TRBV9 and TRBJ2-1, is DSGVTQTPKHLITATGQRVTLRCSPRSGDLSVYWYQQSLDQGLQFLIQYYNGEERAKGNILERFSAQQFPDLHSELNLSSLELGDSALYFCASSLSSGNEQFFGPGTRLTVL.

V usage is TRBV5-5 and J usage is TRBJ2-2; 9 bases agree with TRBD2. Germline V gene lookup returns CDR1 SGHKS and CDR2 YYEKEE (reference sequence). This CDR3 is built from 15 residues. The junction had 5 bases not matched to a gene; V was cut back by 0 bases and J by 8 bases. The CDR3 is CASSLGLAVFGELFF. For the CDR3, the DNA is TGTGCCAGCAGCTTGGGACTAGCGGTTTTTGGGGAGCTGTTTTTT.

This clone was counted only a few times. The rearrangement joins TRBV4-1 to TRBJ1-6; D unresolved. V lost 2 bases to trimming and J lost 8 bases, with 7 bases between them. The CDR3 consists of 13 residues. Looked up from germline, CDR1 is MGHRA and CDR2 is YSYEKL. CDR3 DNA sequence: TGCGCCAGCAGCCAACAGGTAGATTCACCCCTCCACTTT. It translates to CASSQQVDSPLHF.

This chain joins TRBV7-9 and TRBJ1-1; D not resolved. This CDR3 is 15 amino acids long. Germline-derived CDR1 and CDR2 are SEHNR and FQNEAQ (reference sequence). V was cut by 5 bases and J by 1 base, with 14 bases left in between. DNA for the CDR3: TGTGCCAGCAGCCCGAATGAAGCAGGGAACACTGAAGCTTTCTTT. This sequence encodes CASSPNEAGNTEAFF.

The J gene is TRBJ2-7, the V gene TRBV6-5, with 9 bases aligning to TRBD2. Germline CDR1 reads MNHEY; CDR2 reads SVGAGI. V lost 5 bases to trimming and J lost 2 bases; unmatched junction nucleotides: 4. The CDR3 spans 14 residues. The CDR3 protein is CASSLAGTPYEQYF. The DNA for the CDR3 is TGTGCCAGCAGTCTAGCGGGGACCCCCTACGAGCAGTACTTC.

This chain joins TRBV5-4 and TRBJ1-1, with D uncertain. V lost 2 bases to trimming and J lost 7 bases, with 6 bases between them. Germline V gives CDR1 SGHNT, CDR2 YYREEE (reference sequence). The CDR3 runs to 11 residues. The CDR3 loop is CASSFRDEAFF. CDR3 sequence (DNA): TGTGCCAGCAGCTTCCGGGATGAAGCTTTCTTT.

This chain connects TRBV30 to TRBJ2-3; the match to TRBD2 covers 10 bases. With V trimmed by 1 base and J by 6 bases, 10 bases remained unmatched. The CDR3 has 16 residues. The germline CDR1 and CDR2 sequences are GTSNPN and SVGIG (reference sequence). The DNA of the CDR3 is TGTGCCTGGAGTGGGGCTAGCGGGAGTCGTTTGGATACGCAGTATTTT. The encoded protein is CAWSGASGSRLDTQYF.

The chain has TRBV18 and TRBJ2-3; 8 bases agree with TRBD1. Trimming removed 8 bases from V and 4 bases from J; junction bases left unmatched: 8. The CDR3 sequence is 14 residues long. The germline V gene has CDR1 KGHSH and CDR2 LQKENI. The CDR3 spells CASTDQGAADTQYF. CDR3 nucleotides: TGTGCCAGCACTGACCAGGGGGCCGCAGATACGCAGTATTTT.

The chain recombines TRBV3-1 (or the pseudogene TRBV3-2) with TRBJ2-5; 7 nucleotides align to TRBD2. J lost 2 bases, V lost 1 base, and 4 bases had no gene match. Germline CDR1 LGHDT, CDR2 YNNKEL (reference sequence). The CDR3 has 15 amino acids. This chain's CDR3 is CASSQGTSVQETQYF. DNA of the CDR3: TGTGCCAGCAGCCAAGGCACTAGCGTGCAAGAGACCCAGTACTTC.

V gene TRBV5-1 combines with J gene TRBJ1-3; D possibly corresponds to TRBD1 (6 bases). The CDR3 is 15 amino acids. In germline, CDR1 is SGHRS, CDR2 YFSETQ. Deletions cut 6 bases from V and 4 bases from J, with 17 bases between. CDR3 sequence: CASTPYRATGNTIYF. The CDR3 nucleotides read TGCGCCAGCACCCCATACAGGGCCACGGGAAACACCATATATTTT. Full variable domain (remainder filled in from reference TRBV5-1 and TRBJ1-3): KAGVTQTPRYLIKTRGQQVTLSCSPISGHRSVSWYQQTPGQGLQFLFEYFSETQRNKGNFPGRFSGRQFSNSRSEMNVSTLELGDSALYLCASTPYRATGNTIYFGEGSWLTVV.